The 17 T cell receptor beta chains reported below all come from one sample, sequenced in a study of blood T cell repertoires in COVID-19. Sequenced by immunoSEQ multiplex PCR; TCRdb stores in-frame clones only, minus some. The data hold approximately 230,000 clones, with approximately 81% observed a single time. The sequencing input was peripheral blood. These receptors were collected from a man aged 25-45 years with active or convalescent COVID-19.

The rearrangement uses TRBV7-9 and TRBJ2-7, with 7 nucleotides matching TRBD1. J lost 3 bases, V lost 4 bases, and 9 bases had no gene match. CDR1 and CDR2 (germline): SEHNR, FQNEAQ (reference sequence). The CDR3 runs to 15 residues. The CDR3: CASSSNRDSGYEQYF. CDR3 nucleotide sequence: TGTGCCAGCAGCTCTAACCGGGACAGTGGCTACGAGCAGTACTTC.

V is TRBV5-6 and J is TRBJ2-7, with D possibly TRBD1 on 6 matching bases. The V end lost 1 base, the J end lost 0 bases, and 14 bases lay between the germline ends. CDR3 size: 16 residues. Germline CDR1 SGHDT, CDR2 YYEEEE. CDR3 loop: CASSLSLGANSYEQYF. The DNA of the CDR3 is TGTGCCAGCAGCTTGTCCTTGGGGGCGAACTCCTACGAGCAGTACTTC. The full variable domain, with the rest looked up from reference TRBV5-6 and TRBJ2-7, is DAGVTQSPTHLIKTRGQQVTLRCSPKSGHDTVSWYQQALGQGPQFIFQYYEEEERQRGNFPDRFSGHQFPNYSSELNVNALLLGDSALYLCASSLSLGANSYEQYFGPGTRLTVT.

The rearrangement joins TRBV5-4 to TRBJ2-2; a possible D gene is TRBD2 (5 bases). Germline values: CDR1 SGHNT, CDR2 YYREEE (reference sequence). The CDR3 contains 15 residues. V lost 4 bases to trimming and J lost 4 bases, with 14 bases between them. CDR3 residues: CASSNGVAVTGELFF. The CDR3 region has the DNA TGTGCCAGCAGCAACGGGGTGGCAGTCACCGGGGAGCTGTTTTTT.

This clone was observed a handful of times. The chain employs TRBV10-3 and TRBJ1-1; the D is unclear. CDR3 length: 13 amino acids. From germline, CDR1 is ENHRY and CDR2 SYGVKD. Trimming removed 4 bases at V and 5 bases at J, with 11 bases between. The CDR3 sequence: CAISVLGGTEAFF. CDR3 in DNA: TGTGCCATCAGTGTACTGGGAGGGACTGAAGCTTTCTTT.

The chain couples TRBV28 to TRBJ1-5, with 8 bases that match TRBD1. The germline gives CDR1 MDHEN, CDR2 SYDVKM. This CDR3 contains 16 residues. After removal of 4 bases from V and 0 bases from J, the junction contained 5 bases not matched to a gene. The CDR3 sequence: CASSSQGGGSNQPQHF. In nucleotides, the CDR3 is TGTGCCAGCAGTTCACAGGGGGGAGGTAGCAATCAGCCCCAGCATTTT.

The chain employs TRBV30 and TRBJ1-5; possible D gene TRBD1, 6 bases. Trimming took 0 bases from V and 5 from J, leaving 14 bases between them. The CDR3 totals 15 residues. Looked up from germline, CDR1 is GTSNPN and CDR2 is SVGIG (reference sequence). CDR3 in DNA: TGTGCCTGGAGTGTAAGATCGACAGGATATCAGCCCCAGCATTTT. Amino acid sequence: CAWSVRSTGYQPQHF.

Details on this clone: Distinct nucleotide sequences in the sample also encode this CDR3. The chain combines TRBV9 with TRBJ1-6, with 10 nucleotides matching TRBD1. Germline trimming cut 0 bases from V and 7 bases from J; bases unmatched to any gene: 1. Per the germline V gene, CDR1 is SGDLS and CDR2 is YYNGEE. The CDR3 is 15 amino acids. CDR3 region: CASSVGGQGNSPLHF. For the CDR3, the DNA is TGTGCCAGCAGCGTAGGGGGACAGGGGAATTCACCCCTCCACTTT.

In the case of this clone: The junction differs from germline at one of its ends, possibly a read error. The chain has TRBV6-5 and TRBJ1-6; 10 bases agree with TRBD1. The CDR3 loop spans 15 amino acids. From germline, CDR1 is MNHEY and CDR2 SVGAGI. CDR3: CASSYRDRGYSPLHF. CDR3 in DNA: TGTGCCAGCAGTTACCGGGACAGGGGTTATTCGCCCCTCCACTTT.

The chain employs TRBV7-2 and TRBJ2-5; 9 bases agree with TRBD2. This CDR3 contains 15 residues. V trimming: 5 bases; J trimming: 8 bases; junction bases outside the gene matches: 12. The germline CDR1 and CDR2 sequences are SGHTA and FQGNSA. CDR3 nucleotide sequence: TGTGCCAGCAGCCCCGACGCGCGGGGGGGCAAAACCCAGTACTTC. It translates to CASSPDARGGKTQYF. Combining the CDR3 with reference TRBV7-2 and TRBJ2-5 gives the whole variable domain GAGVSQSPSNKVTEKGKDVELRCDPISGHTALYWYRQSLGQGLEFLIYFQGNSAPDKSGLPSDRFSAERTGGSVSTLTIQRTQQEDSAVYLCASSPDARGGKTQYFGPGTRLLVL.

V usage is TRBV4-2 and J usage is TRBJ2-5; D is perhaps TRBD2 (5 bases). Germline assignment: CDR1 LGHNA and CDR2 YNFKEQ. Trimming pared 0 bases from V and 1 base from J, leaving 9 bases between. The CDR3 runs 15 residues. For the CDR3, the DNA is TGTGCCAGCAGCCAAGAGGACTCGCCCCAAGAGACCCAGTACTTC. Amino acids: CASSQEDSPQETQYF.

The chain joins TRBV3-1 (or the pseudogene TRBV3-2) to TRBJ2-5; 11 bases are shared with TRBD2. Germline-derived CDR1 and CDR2 are LGHDT and YNNKEL (reference sequence). The ends lost 4 bases at V and 4 bases at J; junction bases unmatched: 2. CDR3 length: 14 amino acids. The CDR3: CASSRSGGAETQYF. CDR3 nucleotide sequence: TGTGCCAGCAGCCGTAGCGGGGGGGCAGAGACCCAGTACTTC.

In this sample, this clone turned up once. The chain carries TRBV5-5 and TRBJ2-7, with a tentative D call TRBD2 (5 bases). V lost 0 bases and J lost 8, with 9 bases in between. CDR3 length: 12 amino acids. Looked up from germline, CDR1 is SGHKS and CDR2 is YYEKEE (reference sequence). CDR3 loop: CASSLGSGQQYF. In DNA form, the CDR3 reads TGTGCCAGCAGCTTGGGGAGCGGCCAGCAGTACTTC.

The rearrangement uses TRBV13 and TRBJ2-6; the D is unclear. CDR1 and CDR2 (germline): PRHDT, FYEKMQ (reference sequence). V lost 1 base and J lost 2, with 9 bases in between. This CDR3 is built from 16 residues. CDR3 region: CASSLVSGPGANVLTF. Here the CDR3 DNA reads TGTGCCAGCAGCTTAGTCTCCGGTCCTGGGGCCAACGTCCTGACTTTC.

The chain recombines TRBV28 with TRBJ1-2; 7 nucleotides agree with TRBD1. Germline CDR1 MDHEN, CDR2 SYDVKM. The trim removed 8 bases at V and 5 bases at J, leaving 8 bases unmatched. CDR3 length: 13 residues. CDR3 sequence: CASLQGNRYGYTF. The CDR3, as DNA: TGTGCCAGCCTACAGGGGAATCGGTATGGCTACACCTTC.

The chain employs TRBV19 and TRBJ2-7, with a possible D match to TRBD2 (5 bases). The germline gives CDR1 LNHDA, CDR2 SQIVND (reference sequence). V lost 3 bases, J lost 3 bases, and 9 bases lay in between. The CDR3 consists of 13 residues. The DNA for the CDR3 is TGTGCCAGTAGTATCCGCACTAGCTACGAGCAGTACTTC. Amino acids: CASSIRTSYEQYF.

This chain uses TRBV5-1 with TRBJ1-4, with TRBD1 as a possible D gene (5 bases). Trimming shortened V by 4 bases and J by 5 bases, and 15 bases separated the two germline ends. The length of the CDR3 is 15 residues. Per germline, CDR1 SGHRS and CDR2 YFSETQ. CDR3 nucleotide sequence: TGCGCCAGCAGCCCCCGGACAAGACAAAATGAAAAACTGTTTTTT. Translated, it gives CASSPRTRQNEKLFF.

The CDR3 sequence is CASKLDGGGRPYEQYF. Written as DNA, the CDR3 is TGTGCCAGTAAATTGGACGGTGGAGGACGTCCCTACGAGCAGTACTTC. The chain couples TRBV19 to TRBJ2-7; the D gene is possibly TRBD2 (5 bases). Germline loops: CDR1 LNHDA, CDR2 SQIVND (reference sequence). The V gene lost 7 bases and the J gene lost 2 bases, with 21 bases spanning the gap. This CDR3 spans 16 amino acids.